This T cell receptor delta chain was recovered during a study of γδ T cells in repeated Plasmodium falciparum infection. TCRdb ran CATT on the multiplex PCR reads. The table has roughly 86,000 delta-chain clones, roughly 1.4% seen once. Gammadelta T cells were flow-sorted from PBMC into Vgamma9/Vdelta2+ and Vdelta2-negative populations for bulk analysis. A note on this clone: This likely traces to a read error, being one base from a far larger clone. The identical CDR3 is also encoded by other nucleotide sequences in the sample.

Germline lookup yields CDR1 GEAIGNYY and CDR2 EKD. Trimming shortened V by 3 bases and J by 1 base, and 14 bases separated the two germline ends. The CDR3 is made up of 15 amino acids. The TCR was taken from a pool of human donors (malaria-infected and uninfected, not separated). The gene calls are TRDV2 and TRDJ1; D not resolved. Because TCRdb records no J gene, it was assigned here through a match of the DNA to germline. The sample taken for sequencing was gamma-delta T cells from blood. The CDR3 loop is CACDPLLGFTDKLIF. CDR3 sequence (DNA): TGTGCCTGTGACCCCTTACTCGGTTTCACCGATAAACTCATCTTT.